The present T cell receptor beta chain was sequenced within a study of T cells in Graves' hyperthyroidism and ophthalmopathy. This clonotype occurred many times. Its antigen is still unknown. Looked up from germline, CDR1 is LGHDT and CDR2 is YNNKEL (reference sequence). The CDR3 is 17 amino acids. Unmatched junction bases numbered 8, after V lost 4 bases and J lost 0 bases. Amplification of TCR beta CDR3 regions used RNA as the template. TCR CDR3 underwent first-round RT-PCR with the HTBI primer set. TCRdb re-analysed the multiplex PCR reads in MiXCR, keeping a single row per CDR3 protein. The repertoire includes some 690,000 distinct CDR3 sequences, roughly 17% of them detected once, and about a sixth sits in the top ten. Findings and caveats of the study: The blood repertoire included most of the expanded thyroid clonotypes above 0.001.

This clonotype was obtained from a man aged 45 to 65 with Graves' hyperthyroidism. The sequenced sample consisted of blood. The V call is TRBV3-1, the J call TRBJ2-4; the match to TRBD2 covers 8 bases. The CDR3 region has the DNA TGTGCCAGCAGCCGTCAAGCGCTAGCGGGAGCCAAAAACATTCAGTACTTC. Translated: CASSRQALAGAKNIQYF.